Listed below are T cell receptor beta chains from one sample, sequenced in a study of blood T cell repertoires in COVID-19. The assay was immunoSEQ multiplex PCR, and TCRdb's table has in-frame clones only and misses some. The sample includes 180,000 or so clones, 89% seen only once; the top ten take roughly 6.7%. The source material was peripheral blood. These receptors originate from a middle-aged man with acute or convalescent COVID-19. CDR3s include the opening cysteine and the closing phenylalanine or tryptophan. The D gene is left open where the match is weak. Clone size appears in some rows only: once, few, many, or a class for an expanded clone.

j_gene	d_gene	v_gene	abundance	CDR3aa	CDR3nt
TRBJ2-1	-	TRBV29-1	-	CSVVPGRVNEQFF	TGCAGCGTTGTCCCGGGCAGGGTGAATGAGCAGTTCTTC
TRBJ1-6	-	TRBV3-1/TRBV3-2	-	CASSPLMTGDSPLHF	TGTGCCAGCAGCCCACTGATGACAGGAGATTCACCCCTCCACTTT
TRBJ1-6	-	TRBV6-5	-	CASSDRYNSPLHF	TGTGCCAGCTCGGACAGATATAATTCACCCCTCCACTTT
TRBJ2-2	TRBD1	TRBV19	-	CASSIEGTGNVRGGELFF	TGTGCCAGTAGTATAGAGGGGACAGGGAACGTGCGGGGCGGGGAGCTGTTTTTT
TRBJ1-4	TRBD1	TRBV28	-	CASSWTGNDEKLFF	TGTGCCAGCAGTTGGACAGGGAATGATGAAAAACTGTTTTTT
TRBJ2-7	-	TRBV2	-	CASSGDLLGEQYF	TGTGCCAGCAGTGGGGACTTACTGGGCGAGCAGTACTTC
TRBJ2-2	TRBD2	TRBV7-9	-	CASSPRERGANTGELFF	TGTGCCAGCAGCCCTCGGGAGCGGGGGGCGAACACCGGGGAGCTGTTTTTT
TRBJ1-1	TRBD1	TRBV29-1	-	CSVTGGLEHYTEAFF	TGCAGCGTAACAGGGGGCCTAGAACATTACACTGAAGCTTTCTTT
TRBJ1-3	-	TRBV11-2	-	CASSLADSSGNTIYF	TGTGCCAGCAGCTTAGCTGATAGCTCTGGAAACACCATATATTTT
TRBJ2-1	-	TRBV10-1	-	CASSEGESSYNEQFF	TGCGCCAGCAGTGAGGGGGAGAGCTCCTACAATGAGCAGTTCTTC
TRBJ2-1	TRBD1	TRBV7-2	-	CASRSALGTVAYNEQFF	TGTGCCAGCAGGTCTGCCCTGGGGACAGTGGCCTACAATGAGCAGTTCTTC
TRBJ1-1	-	TRBV25-1	-	CASRHRVSTEAFF	TGTGCCAGCAGACACAGGGTTTCCACTGAAGCTTTCTTT
TRBJ2-7	TRBD1	TRBV28	-	CASSPTGVVYEQYF	TGTGCCAGCAGTCCGACAGGGGTGGTTTACGAGCAGTACTTC
TRBJ2-7	TRBD1	TRBV27	-	CASGTGIHEQYF	TGTGCCAGTGGGACAGGGATCCACGAGCAGTACTTC
TRBJ2-7	TRBD2	TRBV7-6	-	CASSLAGAGGYEQYF	TGTGCCAGCAGCCTCGCAGGGGCGGGGGGCTACGAGCAGTACTTC
TRBJ2-7	-	TRBV7-9	-	CASSEGESRNEQYF	TGTGCCAGCAGCGAGGGAGAGTCTCGGAACGAGCAGTACTTC
TRBJ1-2	TRBD1	TRBV5-1	-	CASATTGGYGYTF	TGCGCCAGCGCTACTACAGGGGGCTATGGCTACACCTTC
TRBJ2-7	-	TRBV5-1	-	CASSLGFRAEQYF	TGCGCCAGCAGCTTGGGGTTCAGGGCCGAGCAGTACTTC
TRBJ1-2	-	TRBV2	-	CASSTQVDYGYTF	TGTGCCAGCAGTACACAGGTCGACTATGGCTACACCTTC
TRBJ1-1	-	TRBV5-5	-	CASSFGGGTEAFF	TGTGCCAGCAGCTTTGGGGGGGGCACTGAAGCTTTCTTT
TRBJ2-7	TRBD1	TRBV19	-	CASSIRGQGPEQYF	TGTGCCAGTAGTATTAGAGGACAGGGACCCGAGCAGTACTTC
TRBJ1-1	TRBD1	TRBV11-2	-	CASSSGQGAPSTEAFF	TGTGCCAGCAGCTCGGGACAGGGGGCGCCGAGCACTGAAGCTTTCTTT
TRBJ2-1	TRBD1	TRBV27	-	CASGAGTGSYNEQFF	TGTGCCAGCGGGGCGGGGACAGGGTCCTACAATGAGCAGTTCTTC
TRBJ2-3	-	TRBV5-1	-	CASSFRDTDTQYF	TGCGCCAGCAGCTTCCGGGACACAGATACGCAGTATTTT
TRBJ1-2	TRBD1	TRBV29-1	few	CSVEKTAGGDGYTF	TGCAGCGTTGAAAAGACCGCAGGGGGCGATGGCTACACCTTC
TRBJ1-4	-	TRBV2	few	CASSRGIGEKLFF	TGTGCCAGCAGCAGGGGTATTGGGGAAAAACTGTTTTTT
TRBJ1-2	-	TRBV7-6	-	CASSLSDEVGYGYTF	TGTGCCAGCAGCTTGTCCGATGAGGTCGGCTATGGCTACACCTTC
TRBJ1-2	-	TRBV6-1	-	CASSEYLTATYGYTF	TGTGCCAGCAGTGAATACCTGACAGCGACTTATGGCTACACCTTC
TRBJ1-6	-	TRBV5-5	-	CASSFELLPGPLHF	TGTGCCAGCAGCTTCGAGTTACTCCCGGGACCCCTCCACTTT
TRBJ1-1	-	TRBV11-2	-	CASSPRGATINEAFF	TGTGCCAGCAGCCCCCGTGGGGCAACCATTAATGAAGCTTTCTTT
TRBJ2-5	TRBD1	TRBV12-3/TRBV12-4	-	CASQTGVETQYF	TGTGCCAGTCAGACAGGGGTGGAGACCCAGTACTTC
TRBJ2-7	-	TRBV6-5	-	CASSSLLEGGYEQYF	TGTGCCAGCAGTTCCCTTCTGGAAGGGGGCTACGAGCAGTACTTC
TRBJ1-3	-	TRBV30	-	CAWRRLLAGNTIYF	TGTGCCTGGAGGAGACTGTTGGCTGGAAACACCATATATTTT
TRBJ1-4	TRBD1	TRBV19	-	CASSRTGARGEKLFF	TGTGCCAGTAGTCGGACAGGGGCGCGAGGAGAAAAACTGTTTTTT
TRBJ1-1	TRBD1	TRBV11-3	few	CASSLPQGENTEAFF	TGTGCCAGCAGCCTTCCCCAGGGGGAGAACACTGAAGCTTTCTTT
TRBJ2-4	TRBD2	TRBV5-1	once	CASSGTLAGGQYF	TGCGCCAGCAGCGGGACACTAGCGGGGGGCCAGTACTTC
TRBJ2-3	TRBD1	TRBV10-2	-	CASKSTGDKADTQYF	TGCGCCAGCAAATCGACAGGGGATAAGGCAGATACGCAGTATTTT